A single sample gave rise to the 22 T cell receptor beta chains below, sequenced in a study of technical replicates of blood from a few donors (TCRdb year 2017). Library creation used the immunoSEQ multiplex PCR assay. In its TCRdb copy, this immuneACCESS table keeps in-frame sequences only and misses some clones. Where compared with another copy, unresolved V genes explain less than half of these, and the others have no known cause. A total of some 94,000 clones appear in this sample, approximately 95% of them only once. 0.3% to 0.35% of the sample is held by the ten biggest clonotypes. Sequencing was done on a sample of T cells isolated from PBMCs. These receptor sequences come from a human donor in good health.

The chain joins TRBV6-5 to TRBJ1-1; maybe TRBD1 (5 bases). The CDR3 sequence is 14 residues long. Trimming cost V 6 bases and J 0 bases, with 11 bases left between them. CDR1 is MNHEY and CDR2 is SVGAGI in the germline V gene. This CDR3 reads CASRQDVVNTEAFF. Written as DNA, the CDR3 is TGTGCCAGCAGACAGGACGTTGTGAACACTGAAGCTTTCTTT.

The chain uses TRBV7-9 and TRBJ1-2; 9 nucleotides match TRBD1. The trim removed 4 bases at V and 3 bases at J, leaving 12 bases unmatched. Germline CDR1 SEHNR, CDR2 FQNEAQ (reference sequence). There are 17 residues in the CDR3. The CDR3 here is CASSSNRGRLRDYGYTF. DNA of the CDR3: TGTGCCAGCAGCTCCAACAGGGGGCGGCTAAGAGACTATGGCTACACCTTC.

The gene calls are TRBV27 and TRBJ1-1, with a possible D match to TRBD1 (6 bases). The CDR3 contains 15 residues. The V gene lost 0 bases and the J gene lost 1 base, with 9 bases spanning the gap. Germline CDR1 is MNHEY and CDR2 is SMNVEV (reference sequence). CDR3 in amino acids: CASSLSTTGNTEAFF. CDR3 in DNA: TGTGCCAGCAGTTTATCTACGACAGGGAACACTGAAGCTTTCTTT.

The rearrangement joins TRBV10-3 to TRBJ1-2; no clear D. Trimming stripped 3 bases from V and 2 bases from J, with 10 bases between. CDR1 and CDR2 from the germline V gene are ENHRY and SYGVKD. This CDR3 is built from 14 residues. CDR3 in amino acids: CAISETDSNYGYTF. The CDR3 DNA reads TGTGCCATCAGTGAAACCGATAGCAACTATGGCTACACCTTC.

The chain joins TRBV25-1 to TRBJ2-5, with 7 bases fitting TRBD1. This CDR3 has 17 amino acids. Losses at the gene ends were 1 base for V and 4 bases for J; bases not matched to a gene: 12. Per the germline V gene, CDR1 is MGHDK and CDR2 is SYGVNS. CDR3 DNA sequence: TGTGCCAGCAGTGAATCGATGGGGACAGATCGGCCAGAGACCCAGTACTTC. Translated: CASSESMGTDRPETQYF.

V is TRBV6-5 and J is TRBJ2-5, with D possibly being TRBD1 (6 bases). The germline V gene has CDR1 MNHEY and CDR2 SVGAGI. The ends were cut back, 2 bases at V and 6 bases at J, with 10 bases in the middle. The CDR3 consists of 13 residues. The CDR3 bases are TGTGCCAGCAGTTACCCACAGGGAAAGACCCAGTACTTC. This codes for CASSYPQGKTQYF.

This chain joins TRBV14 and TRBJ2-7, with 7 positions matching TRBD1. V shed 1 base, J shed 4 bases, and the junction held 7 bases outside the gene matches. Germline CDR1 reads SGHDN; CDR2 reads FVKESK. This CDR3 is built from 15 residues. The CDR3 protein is CASSQASGQWYEQYF. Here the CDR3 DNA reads TGTGCCAGCAGCCAAGCGTCGGGACAGTGGTACGAGCAGTACTTC. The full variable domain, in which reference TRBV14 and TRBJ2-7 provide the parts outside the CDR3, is EAGVTQFPSHSVIEKGQTVTLRCDPISGHDNLYWYRRVMGKEIKFLLHFVKESKQDESGMPNNRFLAERTGGTYSTLKVQPAELEDSGVYFCASSQASGQWYEQYFGPGTRLTVT.

This CDR3 reads CASSLLEGLLYEQYF. CDR3 sequence (DNA): TGTGCCAGCAGCTTGCTGGAGGGACTTCTCTACGAGCAGTACTTC. This sequence joins TRBV5-6 and TRBJ2-7; TRBD2 is a possible D gene (6 bases). V lost 1 base to trimming and J lost 3 bases, with 14 bases between them. The CDR3 is 15 amino acids. Germline lookup yields CDR1 SGHDT and CDR2 YYEEEE.

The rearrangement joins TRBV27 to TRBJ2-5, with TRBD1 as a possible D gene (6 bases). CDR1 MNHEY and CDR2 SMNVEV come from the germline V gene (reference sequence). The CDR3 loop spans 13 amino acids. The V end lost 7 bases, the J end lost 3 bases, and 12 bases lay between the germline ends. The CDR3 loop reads CASTRAGEETQYF. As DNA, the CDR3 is TGTGCCAGCACCCGGGCAGGGGAAGAGACCCAGTACTTC.

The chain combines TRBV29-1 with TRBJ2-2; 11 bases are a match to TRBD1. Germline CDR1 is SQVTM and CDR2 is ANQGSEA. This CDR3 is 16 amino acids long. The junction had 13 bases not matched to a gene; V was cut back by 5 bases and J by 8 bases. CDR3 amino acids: CSVSIGTGGQLGELFF. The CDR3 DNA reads TGCAGCGTTTCAATCGGGACAGGGGGACAATTGGGGGAGCTGTTTTTT.

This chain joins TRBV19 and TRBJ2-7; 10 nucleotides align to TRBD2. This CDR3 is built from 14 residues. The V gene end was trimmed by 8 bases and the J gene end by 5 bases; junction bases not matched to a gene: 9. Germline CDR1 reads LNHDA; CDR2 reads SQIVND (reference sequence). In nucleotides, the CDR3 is TGTGCCAGTGGAACCGGGACTAGCGTGAACGAGCAGTACTTC. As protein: CASGTGTSVNEQYF.

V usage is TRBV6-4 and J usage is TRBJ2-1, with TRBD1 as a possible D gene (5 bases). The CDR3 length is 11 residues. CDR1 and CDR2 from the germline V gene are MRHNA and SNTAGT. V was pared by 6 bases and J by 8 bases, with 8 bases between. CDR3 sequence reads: CASRLGDEQFF. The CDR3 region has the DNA TGTGCCAGCAGGTTAGGGGATGAGCAGTTCTTC.

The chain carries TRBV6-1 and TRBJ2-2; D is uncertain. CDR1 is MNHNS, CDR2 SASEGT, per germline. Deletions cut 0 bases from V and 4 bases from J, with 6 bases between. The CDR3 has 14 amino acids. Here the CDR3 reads CASSEATATGELFF. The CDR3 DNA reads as TGTGCCAGCAGTGAAGCCACAGCCACCGGGGAGCTGTTTTTT.

Here the CDR3 reads CASSSGQGRSYEQYF. CDR3 DNA sequence: TGTGCCAGCAGTAGTGGACAGGGCAGATCCTACGAGCAGTACTTC. The rearrangement links TRBV13 to TRBJ2-7, with 8 bases that match TRBD1. V lost 6 bases, J lost 1 base, and 8 bases stayed unmatched. The CDR3 runs 15 residues. In germline, CDR1 is PRHDT, CDR2 FYEKMQ (reference sequence).

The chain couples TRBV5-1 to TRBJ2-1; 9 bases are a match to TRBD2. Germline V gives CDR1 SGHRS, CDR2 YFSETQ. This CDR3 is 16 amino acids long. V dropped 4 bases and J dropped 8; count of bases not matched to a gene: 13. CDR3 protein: CASSGALAGTGYEQFF. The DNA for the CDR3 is TGCGCCAGCAGCGGGGCGCTAGCGGGAACTGGCTATGAGCAGTTCTTC.

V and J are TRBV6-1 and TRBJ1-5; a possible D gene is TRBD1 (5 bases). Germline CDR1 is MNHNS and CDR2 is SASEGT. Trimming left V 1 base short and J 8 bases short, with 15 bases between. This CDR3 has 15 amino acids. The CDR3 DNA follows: TGTGCCAGCAGTGAAGTCCTGGGGGACTACGAGCCCCAGCATTTT. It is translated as CASSEVLGDYEPQHF.

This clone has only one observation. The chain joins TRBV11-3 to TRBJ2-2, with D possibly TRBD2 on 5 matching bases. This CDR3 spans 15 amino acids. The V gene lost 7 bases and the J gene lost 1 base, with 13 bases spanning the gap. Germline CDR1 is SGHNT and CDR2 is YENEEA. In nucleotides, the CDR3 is TGTGCCAGCATGGGGAGATATAAGAACACCGGGGAGCTGTTTTTT. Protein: CASMGRYKNTGELFF. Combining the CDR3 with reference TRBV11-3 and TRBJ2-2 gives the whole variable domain EAGVVQSPRYKIIEKKQPVAFWCNPISGHNTLYWYLQNLGQGPELLIRYENEEAVDDSQLPKDRFSAERLKGVDSTLKIQPAELGDSAVYLCASMGRYKNTGELFFGEGSRLTVL.

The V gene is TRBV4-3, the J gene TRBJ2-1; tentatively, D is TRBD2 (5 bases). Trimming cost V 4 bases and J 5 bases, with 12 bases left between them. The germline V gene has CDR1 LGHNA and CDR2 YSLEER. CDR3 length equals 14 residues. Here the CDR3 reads CASSPELAHNEQFF. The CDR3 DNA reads TGCGCCAGCAGCCCTGAGCTAGCCCACAATGAGCAGTTCTTC.

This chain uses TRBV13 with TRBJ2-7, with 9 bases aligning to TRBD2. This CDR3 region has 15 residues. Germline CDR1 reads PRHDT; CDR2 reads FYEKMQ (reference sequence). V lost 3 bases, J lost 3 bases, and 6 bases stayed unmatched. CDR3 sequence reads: CASSFRLAGSYEQYF. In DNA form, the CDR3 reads TGTGCCAGCAGCTTCAGGCTAGCGGGAAGCTACGAGCAGTACTTC.

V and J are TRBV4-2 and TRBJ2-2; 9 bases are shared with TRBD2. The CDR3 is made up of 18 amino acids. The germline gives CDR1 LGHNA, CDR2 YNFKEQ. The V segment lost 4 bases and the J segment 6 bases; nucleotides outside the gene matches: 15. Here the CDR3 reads CASSRGAVSGRNPGELFF. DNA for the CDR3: TGTGCCAGCAGCCGAGGAGCGGTTAGCGGGAGAAACCCCGGGGAGCTGTTTTTT.

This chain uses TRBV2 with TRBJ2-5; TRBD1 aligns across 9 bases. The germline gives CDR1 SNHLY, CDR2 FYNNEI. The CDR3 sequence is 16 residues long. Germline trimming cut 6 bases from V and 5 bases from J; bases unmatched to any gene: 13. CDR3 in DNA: TGTGCCAGCAGGACTGGGAAGGGACAGGGTAGGGAGACCCAGTACTTC. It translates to CASRTGKGQGRETQYF. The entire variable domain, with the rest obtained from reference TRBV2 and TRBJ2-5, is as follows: EPEVTQTPSHQVTQMGQEVILRCVPISNHLYFYWYRQILGQKVEFLVSFYNNEISEKSEIFDDQFSVERPDGSNFTLKIRSTKLEDSAMYFCASRTGKGQGRETQYFGPGTRLLVL.

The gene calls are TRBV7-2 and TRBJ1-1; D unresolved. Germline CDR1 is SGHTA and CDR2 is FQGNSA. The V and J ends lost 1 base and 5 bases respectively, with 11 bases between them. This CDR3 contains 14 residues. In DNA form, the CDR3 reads TGTGCCAGCAGCTTAGGGGCGGGGAAAACTGAAGCTTTCTTT. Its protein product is CASSLGAGKTEAFF.